This T cell receptor beta chain was observed in a study of blood T cell repertoires in COVID-19. The overall study: PBMCs, B-cell-depleted T cells, or T cells were the source of the cDNA or gDNA that made up the material.

The germline CDR1 and CDR2 sequences are MNHNS and SASEGT. The CDR3 contains 17 residues. The V gene lost 3 bases and the J gene lost 8 bases, with 22 bases spanning the gap. This clone has only a few counts. Clones were sequenced by immunoSEQ multiplex PCR, and TCRdb holds only the in-frame ones, with some missing. The sample shows roughly 250,000 clones, 70% to 90% of them seen only once. Input material: peripheral blood. The clonotype was recovered from a woman in her fifties or sixties with acute or convalescent COVID-19. The chain combines TRBV6-1 with TRBJ1-4; D is possibly TRBD1 (6 bases). The CDR3 DNA follows: TGTGCCAGCAGTGACATACCTTCGGGGGGGCCTCGAGAAAAACTGTTTTTT. It is translated as CASSDIPSGGPREKLFF.